The 16 T cell receptor beta chains below were found in one sample sequenced in a study of blood T cells in healthy people across ages. Primed by a sample-barcoded 5' primer and a J-beta primer mix, a second PCR proceeded for about 7 to 11 cycles. TCRdb re-derived calls from the 5' RACE reads in MiXCR, one entry per CDR3 protein. Among some 1.4 million distinct CDR3 sequences listed, roughly 40% were seen once. Material for sequencing was blood. The receptor source for this set is a woman aged 18-35 years in good health.

The genes are TRBV25-1 and TRBJ1-6, with D possibly TRBD1 on 6 matching bases. CDR3 length: 18 residues. Trimming stripped 9 bases from V and 0 bases from J, with 21 bases between. The germline V gene has CDR1 MGHDK and CDR2 SYGVNS. The CDR3 nucleotides read TGTGCCAGACCAACCGGGACACCTGCGAGCTCCTATAATTCACCCCTCCACTTT. Residues: CARPTGTPASSYNSPLHF.

The V call is TRBV2, the J call TRBJ1-5; 8 bases match TRBD1. The trim removed 4 bases at V and 3 bases at J, leaving 5 bases unmatched. This CDR3 contains 15 residues. The germline V gene encodes CDR1 SNHLY and CDR2 FYNNEI. CDR3 coding DNA: TGTGCCAGCAGTGTCGACAGGGGAAACAATCAGCCCCAGCATTTT. Its protein product is CASSVDRGNNQPQHF. The whole variable domain, filled in from reference TRBV2 and TRBJ1-5, reads EPEVTQTPSHQVTQMGQEVILRCVPISNHLYFYWYRQILGQKVEFLVSFYNNEISEKSEIFDDQFSVERPDGSNFTLKIRSTKLEDSAMYFCASSVDRGNNQPQHFGDGTRLSIL.

The chain uses TRBV4-2 and TRBJ2-1; D is unclear. The V end lost 2 bases, the J end lost 5 bases, and 13 bases lay between the germline ends. There are 15 residues in the CDR3. Germline V gives CDR1 LGHNA, CDR2 YNFKEQ. Written as DNA, the CDR3 is TGTGCCAGCAGCCAATCCGCTGTGGTCGACAATGAGCAGTTCTTC. Translating gives CASSQSAVVDNEQFF.

V and J are TRBV4-1 and TRBJ1-3, with D unclear. Trimming removed 0 bases from V and 0 bases from J, with 15 bases in between. This CDR3 has 18 amino acids. Germline V lookup: CDR1 MGHRA, CDR2 YSYEKL. In DNA form, the CDR3 reads TGCGCCAGCAGCCAAGATTCCCCCGCCTCAATCTCTGGAAACACCATATATTTT. This sequence encodes CASSQDSPASISGNTIYF.

The chain has TRBV5-1 and TRBJ2-1, with 7 bases that match TRBD1. V shed 0 bases and J 3 bases; nucleotides not matched to a gene: 3. This CDR3 contains 15 residues. CDR1 is SGHRS and CDR2 is YFSETQ in the germline V gene. The CDR3 DNA is TGCGCCAGCAGCTTGGAACAGGGGCTCTACAATGAGCAGTTCTTC. It specifies CASSLEQGLYNEQFF.

The chain couples TRBV27 to TRBJ1-1; D gene unclear. Trimming cost V 3 bases and J 5 bases, with 13 bases left between them. The length of the CDR3 is 14 residues. CDR1 MNHEY and CDR2 SMNVEV come from the germline V gene (reference sequence). The CDR3 sequence: CASSFDKKGTEAFF. The DNA for the CDR3 is TGTGCCAGCAGTTTCGACAAAAAGGGAACTGAAGCTTTCTTT.

The chain couples TRBV25-1 to TRBJ1-2; D is possibly TRBD1 (6 bases). Germline V gives CDR1 MGHDK, CDR2 SYGVNS. V lost 3 bases and J lost 5, with 13 bases in between. The CDR3 covers 14 residues. The CDR3 sequence: CASSDPDREYGYTF. CDR3 sequence (DNA): TGTGCCAGCAGTGACCCGGACAGAGAGTATGGCTACACCTTC.

The chain has TRBV7-2 and TRBJ2-1, with 10 bases fitting TRBD2. Looked up from germline, CDR1 is SGHTA and CDR2 is FQGNSA. The CDR3 consists of 17 residues. With V trimmed by 5 bases and J by 3 bases, 10 bases remained unmatched. The CDR3 loop is CASSPEPGLAFYNEQFF. In DNA form, the CDR3 reads TGTGCCAGCAGCCCGGAGCCGGGACTAGCGTTCTACAATGAGCAGTTCTTC.

This clonotype came up a few times. The CDR3 DNA follows: TGCAGCGTTCGTGACTTAGAGACCCAGTACTTC. Encoded protein: CSVRDLETQYF. The chain links TRBV29-1 to TRBJ2-5, with D hard to call. The V end lost 5 bases, the J end lost 4 bases, and 8 bases lay between the germline ends. The CDR3 runs 11 residues. Germline V gene sequence: CDR1 SQVTM, CDR2 ANQGSEA.

The chain joins TRBV21-1 to TRBJ2-2; TRBD2 was called by the table and not checked on the DNA. TRBV21-1 is assigned pseudogene status. The CDR3 covers 15 residues. In DNA, the CDR3 is TGTGCCAACAGAAGAAAGTCGAGCGGTACCGGGGAGCTGTTTTTT. It encodes CANRRKSSGTGELFF.

There are many counts of this clonotype. The chain links TRBV3-1 to TRBJ1-5; D is unclear. V lost 2 bases to trimming and J lost 0 bases, with 2 bases between them. CDR1 is LGHDT and CDR2 is YNNKEL in the germline V gene (reference sequence). This CDR3 is built from 13 residues. The CDR3 sequence: CASSQSSNQPQHF. As DNA, the CDR3 is TGTGCCAGCAGCCAATCTAGCAATCAGCCCCAGCATTTT.

With regard to this clonotype: Relative to the germline gene, one junction end is altered; a read error may explain this. This chain uses TRBV20-1 with TRBJ2-7, with 7 bases identical to TRBD2. The CDR3 totals 12 residues. In germline, CDR1 is DFQATT, CDR2 SNEGSKA (reference sequence). The CDR3 here is CSAGDRGVEQYF. The CDR3 nucleotides are TGCAGTGCTGGAGATCGGGGGGTTGAGCAGTACTTC.

This clonotype was seen a handful of times. The chain employs TRBV3-1 and TRBJ2-1; tentatively, D is TRBD1 or TRBD2 (6 bases each). CDR1 and CDR2 from the germline V gene are LGHDT and YNNKEL (reference sequence). The CDR3 extends over 14 amino acids. Deletions cut 2 bases from V and 15 bases from J, with 20 bases between. In nucleotides, the CDR3 is TGTGCCAGCAGCCAATCTTTGGGGGGCGATGGGGCGTTCTTC. Its translation: CASSQSLGGDGAFF.

This chain joins TRBV30 and TRBJ2-1, with D perhaps TRBD2 (6 bases). The CDR3 totals 16 residues. The V end lost 0 bases, the J end lost 7 bases, and 19 bases lay between the germline ends. Germline V lookup: CDR1 GTSNPN, CDR2 SVGIG (reference sequence). CDR3 in amino acids: CAWSVQATRKDNEQFF. The CDR3 nucleotides read TGTGCCTGGAGTGTACAGGCGACTAGGAAGGATAATGAGCAGTTCTTC.

V is TRBV27 and J is TRBJ2-7; D possibly corresponds to TRBD1 (5 bases). Germline CDR1 and CDR2: MNHEY and SMNVEV (reference sequence). CDR3 length: 16 residues. With 5 bases removed from V and 4 bases from J, the gap between germline ends came to 21 bases. CDR3: CASSPRNGAGEYEQYF. The CDR3 region has the DNA TGTGCCAGCAGTCCTCGTAATGGGGCTGGGGAATACGAGCAGTACTTC.

This chain joins TRBV9 and TRBJ1-6; 8 bases fit TRBD1. Germline V gene data show CDR1 as SGDLS and CDR2 as YYNGEE. J was trimmed by 0 bases and V by 4 bases; bases with no gene match: 6. CDR3 length equals 17 residues. The CDR3, as DNA: TGTGCCAGCAGCCCCGACAGGGGAAGCTCCTATAATTCACCCCTCCACTTT. Translation gives CASSPDRGSSYNSPLHF.